Below, 13 T cell receptor beta chains from the same sample are listed, as sequenced in a study of beta chain features in type 1 diabetes. What was sequenced were expressed TCRB transcripts, since all of the isolated RNA had been reverse transcribed. Generated by immunoSEQ multiplex PCR, the TCRdb table keeps only in-frame clones and is missing some. Among about 220,000 clones, about 11% were seen once, and the ten largest hold less than 1.5%. Sequenced material: central memory CD4+ T cells from blood. These receptors came from a man in his late teens or twenties in good health.

Many counts were recorded for this clone. The CDR3 is CAIGTAGANVLTF. In nucleotides, the CDR3 is TGTGCCATCGGGACAGCTGGGGCCAACGTCCTGACTTTC. V and J are TRBV19 and TRBJ2-6; 7 nucleotides align to TRBD1. The junction had 2 bases not matched to a gene; V was cut back by 10 bases and J by 2 bases. Germline V CDR1 and CDR2: LNHDA, SQIVND (reference sequence). This CDR3 contains 13 residues.

As for this clone: The sample carries other DNA sequences with the same CDR3. V usage is TRBV5-1 and J usage is TRBJ2-7, with a tentative D call TRBD1 (6 bases). V was pared by 2 bases and J by 7 bases, with 10 bases between. Germline V gene lookup returns CDR1 SGHRS and CDR2 YFSETQ. The CDR3 has 12 amino acids. CDR3 DNA: TGCGCCAGCAGCTTACAGGGTTTGGAGCAGTACTTC. Translation: CASSLQGLEQYF.

This clone was seen a handful of times. One base away lies a much larger clone, so this may be a sequencing read error. The sample carries other DNA sequences with the same CDR3. This chain uses TRBV10-3 with TRBJ2-1; D is undetermined. CDR1 and CDR2 from the germline V gene are ENHRY and SYGVKD. V gave up 10 bases and J gave up 0 bases, with 4 bases separating them. The CDR3 sequence is 11 residues long. CDR3 sequence reads: CATSSYNEQFF. The CDR3 DNA reads as TGTGCCACCAGCTCCTACAATGAGCAGTTCTTC.

The chain links TRBV6-5 to TRBJ1-1; D call uncertain. Germline assignment: CDR1 MNHEY and CDR2 SVGAGI. There are 15 residues in the CDR3. The V gene lost 6 bases and the J gene lost 2 bases, with 16 bases spanning the gap. The CDR3 DNA sequence: TGTGCCAGCAGGATTTCCCTCAACCAAAACACTGAAGCTTTCTTT. Translation gives CASRISLNQNTEAFF.

The chain uses TRBV9 and TRBJ1-1; D perhaps matches TRBD1 (6 bases). The CDR3 has 14 amino acids. Germline lookup yields CDR1 SGDLS and CDR2 YYNGEE. The V and J ends lost 4 bases and 0 bases respectively, with 10 bases between them. CDR3 sequence (DNA): TGTGCCAGCAGCATTCGGACAGTGAACACTGAAGCTTTCTTT. It is translated as CASSIRTVNTEAFF.

A few counts support this clone. CDR3 sequence reads: CAIHKGQFTDTQYF. The CDR3 DNA sequence: TGTGCCATCCATAAAGGACAGTTCACAGATACGCAGTATTTT. This chain uses TRBV28 with TRBJ2-3; D may be TRBD1 (6 bases). CDR3 length equals 14 residues. Trimming left V 10 bases short and J 2 bases short, with 16 bases between. Per germline, CDR1 MDHEN and CDR2 SYDVKM.

This clone has only a few counts. CDR3 nucleotide sequence: TGTGCCAGCTCACCGTCGAGCCACGAGCAGTACTTC. It is translated as CASSPSSHEQYF. The chain employs TRBV18 and TRBJ2-7; D unresolved. The CDR3 consists of 12 residues. Germline-derived CDR1 and CDR2 are KGHSH and LQKENI. Trimming stripped 3 bases from V and 5 bases from J, with 8 bases between.

The genes are TRBV9 and TRBJ2-1; TRBD2 agrees at 8 bases. Germline assignment: CDR1 SGDLS and CDR2 YYNGEE. The CDR3 runs 17 residues. Trimming took 0 bases from V and 3 from J; bases not matched to a gene: 8. CDR3 sequence reads: CASSVGDVSGIYNEQFF. CDR3 DNA: TGTGCCAGCAGCGTAGGGGACGTTAGCGGGATCTACAATGAGCAGTTCTTC.

This clone was found a few times. The CDR3 DNA is TGTGCCAGCAGCTTATTTGACCGAGACTATGGCTACACCTTC. Protein: CASSLFDRDYGYTF. The V gene is TRBV7-8, the J gene TRBJ1-2; no definite D call. Germline V CDR1 and CDR2: SGHVS, FQNEAQ. The CDR3 spans 14 residues. V was pared by 2 bases and J by 3 bases, with 10 bases between.

The chain combines TRBV21-1 with TRBJ1-5; TRBD1 was called by the table and not checked on the DNA. TRBV21-1 corresponds to a pseudogene. This CDR3 contains 13 residues. The CDR3 spells CASSRTGNQPQHF. The CDR3 nucleotides are TGTGCCAGCAGCAGGACAGGCAATCAGCCCCAGCATTTT.

V usage is TRBV6-1 and J usage is TRBJ1-3; D is unresolved. Germline V gene data show CDR1 as MNHNS and CDR2 as SASEGT. V was trimmed by 5 bases and J by 8 bases, leaving 16 bases between them. This CDR3 has 14 residues. For the CDR3, the DNA is TGTGCCAGCAGTCCGGACCAGTCTTTCGACACCATATATTTT. Translation: CASSPDQSFDTIYF.

This chain uses TRBV28 with TRBJ2-4; 7 bases agree with TRBD2. This CDR3 comprises 14 residues. Per the germline V gene, CDR1 is MDHEN and CDR2 is SYDVKM. V lost 8 bases and J lost 2; bases outside the gene matches: 6. The CDR3 region is CASREALSKNIQYF. For the CDR3, the DNA is TGTGCCAGCCGGGAGGCTCTGTCCAAAAACATTCAGTACTTC.

There are a few counts of this clone. The rearrangement uses TRBV6-5 and TRBJ2-7, with a weak D call TRBD1 (8 bases). The V end lost 5 bases, the J end lost 6 bases, and 17 bases lay between the germline ends. CDR1 is MNHEY, CDR2 SVGAGI, per germline. CDR3 length: 14 residues. The CDR3 DNA reads as TGTGCCAGCAGTAGGACAGGGAGGGCTTCCGAGCAGTACTTC. Residues: CASSRTGRASEQYF.